This T cell receptor (beta chain) was identified during a study of OX40 agonist ivuxolimab in advanced cancers. This table comes from immunoSEQ multiplex PCR, and its TCRdb copy is limited to in-frame clones, with some not included. Here the sample spans tens of thousands of clones, around 86% being singletons. Germline lookup yields CDR1 LNHDA and CDR2 SQIVND (reference sequence). The CDR3 consists of 16 residues. V lost 5 bases and J 2 bases, leaving 19 bases between the germline ends. The sequence came from an adult with an advanced solid tumor such as melanoma, head and neck, liver or kidney cancer. The specimen was CD4+ or CD8+ T cells sorted from blood, collected in a trial of the OX40 agonist ivuxolimab. The genes are TRBV19 and TRBJ2-7, with a weak D call TRBD2 (5 bases). The CDR3 spells CASSGSGKSGTYEQYF. CDR3 DNA: TGTGCCAGTAGTGGATCCGGGAAAAGCGGAACCTACGAGCAGTACTTC.